This TCR beta chain was captured by sequencing in a study of shared T cell receptors in the human thymus. Sequencing was performed with immunoSEQ multiplex PCR; in TCRdb, only in-frame clones are kept and a portion is missing. This sample carries 700,000 or so clones, roughly 85% of them seen once, and the ten largest clones take roughly 0.01%. V dropped 0 bases and J dropped 0 bases, with 12 bases sitting between them. The germline gives CDR1 MGHRA, CDR2 YSYEKL. The CDR3 sequence is 17 residues long. These data are also associated with another study on human thymus T cells.

This rearrangement joins TRBV4-1 to TRBJ1-5, with unresolved D. The sequencing sample was made of thymocytes. This sequence was found in a girl under three years old with a congenital heart defect. The CDR3 DNA reads TGCGCCAGCAGCCAAGAATGTACACATTATAGCAATCAGCCCCAGCATTTT. This sequence encodes CASSQECTHYSNQPQHF.